This T cell receptor beta chain was sequenced in a study of T cells in Graves' hyperthyroidism and ophthalmopathy. Across the whole study: Before treatment of any kind, peripheral blood was taken at initial diagnosis.

Diagnosing involved the use of clinical symptoms, serum thyroxine and TRAb, thyroid ultrasound and orbital computed tomography. 9 to 10 ml fresh peripheral blood yielded the PBMCs. RNA transcripts yielded amplified TCR beta CDR3 regions. TCR CDR3 regions were first amplified by RT-PCR with HTBI primers. MiXCR was run by TCRdb on the multiplex PCR reads, yielding one entry per CDR3 protein. The sample includes 250,000 to 300,000 distinct CDR3 sequences, around 20% of them seen just once. This clonotype was counted at least ten times. In germline, CDR1 is MDHEN, CDR2 SYDVKM. CDR3 length: 15 residues. J was trimmed by 8 bases and V by 5 bases; bases with no gene match: 14.

The J gene is TRBJ1-1, the V gene TRBV28; 7 nucleotides align to TRBD1. This clonotype originated in a man aged 45 to 65 with Graves' ophthalmopathy. Sequenced sample: blood. Here the CDR3 reads CASSLPTGRGTEAFF. CDR3 nucleotides: TGTGCCAGCAGTCTGCCGACAGGGAGAGGTACCGAAGCTTTCTTT. Variable domain in full (rest from reference TRBV28 and TRBJ1-1): DVKVTQSSRYLVKRTGEKVFLECVQDMDHENMFWYRQDPGLGLRLIYFSYDVKMKEKGDIPEGYSVSREKKERFSLILESASTNQTSMYLCASSLPTGRGTEAFFGQGTRLTVV.